This TCR beta chain was recovered during a study of OX40 agonist ivuxolimab in advanced cancers. Across the whole study: Previous treatment with anti-PD-1, anti-PD-L1 or anti-CTLA-4 therapy was allowed; 35% to 50% had received some.

Deletions cut 0 bases from V and 5 bases from J, with 11 bases between. The CDR3 runs 14 residues. In germline, CDR1 is SGHNT, CDR2 YYREEE (reference sequence). Only in-frame clones appear in the TCRdb table, and some are missing; sequencing was by immunoSEQ multiplex PCR. The table shows some 22,000 clones, with more than 75% occurring only once. This clone was seen a handful of times. The starting material was CD4+ or CD8+ T cells sorted from blood, obtained in a trial of the OX40 agonist ivuxolimab. The rearrangement joins TRBV5-4 to TRBJ2-5; tentative D call: TRBD2 (7 bases). The sequence was collected from an adult with an advanced solid tumor such as melanoma, head and neck, liver or kidney cancer. In nucleotides, the CDR3 is TGTGCCAGCAGCTTGGAGGGGGGGTTGGAGACCCAGTACTTC. Its translation: CASSLEGGLETQYF.